This TCR beta chain derives from a study of graft-versus-host responses after intestinal transplantation. Across the whole study: All of the recipients had induction that used anti-thymocyte globulin, then tacrolimus and steroids for about 3 years.

Study observations and caveats: GvH clones surfaced in recipient marrow, some emerging earlier in ileum or blood.

The assay was immunoSEQ multiplex PCR, and TCRdb's table has in-frame clones only and misses some. The sample yields 95,000 to 110,000 clones, 87% seen once. The CDR3 is 16 residues long. Trimming at V came to 2 bases and at J to 4 bases, leaving 4 bases not matched to a gene. Germline assignment: CDR1 MGHRA and CDR2 YSYEKL. On this clone itself: Its specificity is unknown.

The sequenced sample was unstimulated CD4+ T cells sorted from spleen or lymph node cells, obtained before intestinal transplant. This chain links TRBV4-1 with TRBJ2-2; 10 nucleotides match TRBD2. This sequence was found in a human donor who received an intestinal transplant. The CDR3, as DNA: TGCGCCAGCAGCCAAATAATAGCGGGGGGCACCGGGGAGCTGTTTTTT. It is translated as CASSQIIAGGTGELFF.